Sequencing of this T cell receptor (beta chain) was carried out in a study of blood T cell repertoires in COVID-19. CDR1 is LNHDA and CDR2 is SQIVND in the germline V gene (reference sequence). V was trimmed by 1 base and J by 7 bases, leaving 11 bases between them. This CDR3 contains 14 residues. In the authors' workflow: The authors estimated nucleated cell counts from reference gene primer amplification. TCRdb's table, derived via immunoSEQ multiplex PCR, lists solely in-frame clones and lacks some. The V and J calls and clone size were taken over from that table, and D and trimming were inferred from the DNA. The sample consists of some 150,000 clones, approximately 83% of them appearing once.

The source is a woman of 80 years or more with acute or convalescent COVID-19. Source material: peripheral blood. The genes are TRBV19 and TRBJ1-5; a weak D match, TRBD1 (5 bases). CDR3 in DNA: TGTGCCAGTAGTATAGGGGACTTGTGGCAGCCCCAGCATTTT. Its protein is CASSIGDLWQPQHF.